A selection of T cell receptor beta chains follows, all from one sample in a study of blood T cell repertoires in COVID-19. Assay used: immunoSEQ multiplex PCR; TCRdb lists only in-frame clones, some missing. The table has under 500,000 clones, about 85% seen once. Sequences were obtained from PBMCs or T cells enriched from blood (not recorded which). The receptors were sampled from a woman aged 18-29 years with acute COVID-19. The CDR3 runs from the conserved cysteine through the conserved F or W. Each record gives: V gene, J gene, D gene, CDR3 protein, CDR3 DNA. D genes are given only for firm matches.

v_call: TRBV5-1; j_call: TRBJ2-1; d_call: -; cdr3_aa: CASSLGASGADEQFF; cdr3_nt: TGCGCCAGCAGCCTGGGGGCTAGCGGTGCCGATGAGCAGTTCTTC
v_call: TRBV28; j_call: TRBJ2-7; d_call: TRBD1; cdr3_aa: CASGPPGQGDEQYF; cdr3_nt: TGTGCCAGCGGGCCACCGGGACAGGGGGACGAGCAGTACTTC
v_call: TRBV3-1/TRBV3-2; j_call: TRBJ2-1; d_call: -; cdr3_aa: CASSQEGVAYNEQFF; cdr3_nt: TGTGCCAGCAGCCAAGAAGGGGTTGCCTACAATGAGCAGTTCTTC
v_call: TRBV11-2; j_call: TRBJ2-7; d_call: -; cdr3_aa: CASSRERGQYF; cdr3_nt: TGTGCCAGCAGCCGAGAGCGAGGGCAGTACTTC
v_call: TRBV2; j_call: TRBJ1-2; d_call: -; cdr3_aa: CASIIPPAGGGYTF; cdr3_nt: TGTGCCAGCATTATTCCCCCAGCGGGCGGCGGCTACACCTTC
v_call: TRBV30; j_call: TRBJ2-1; d_call: -; cdr3_aa: CAWNADSYNEQFF; cdr3_nt: TGTGCCTGGAACGCGGACTCCTACAATGAGCAGTTCTTC
v_call: TRBV7-2; j_call: TRBJ1-1; d_call: -; cdr3_aa: CASSPIGGAGEAFF; cdr3_nt: TGTGCCAGCAGCCCCATTGGGGGGGCAGGTGAAGCTTTCTTT
v_call: TRBV7-9; j_call: TRBJ2-5; d_call: TRBD1; cdr3_aa: CASTVDRGVETQYF; cdr3_nt: TGTGCCAGCACAGTAGACAGGGGTGTGGAGACCCAGTACTTC
v_call: TRBV6-1; j_call: TRBJ2-5; d_call: -; cdr3_aa: CASSEAEIVAETQYF; cdr3_nt: TGTGCCAGCAGTGAAGCTGAGATCGTTGCAGAGACCCAGTACTTC
v_call: TRBV18; j_call: TRBJ2-7; d_call: TRBD2; cdr3_aa: CASSPLTSGRAIPYEQYF; cdr3_nt: TGTGCCAGCTCACCTTTGACTAGCGGGAGGGCCATCCCCTACGAGCAGTACTTC
v_call: TRBV3-1/TRBV3-2; j_call: TRBJ2-1; d_call: TRBD2; cdr3_aa: CASSQGGGGNEQFF; cdr3_nt: TGTGCCAGCAGCCAAGGTGGGGGGGGGAATGAGCAGTTCTTC
v_call: TRBV7-9; j_call: TRBJ1-4; d_call: -; cdr3_aa: CASSSQVDKSRFTNEKLFF; cdr3_nt: TGTGCCAGCAGCTCCCAGGTGGACAAGTCCCGTTTTACTAATGAAAAACTGTTTTTT
v_call: TRBV7-9; j_call: TRBJ1-2; d_call: -; cdr3_aa: CASSLVGRTKLYYGYTF; cdr3_nt: TGTGCCAGCAGCTTAGTGGGCCGAACAAAGCTATACTATGGCTACACCTTC